These 26 T cell receptor beta chains came from one sample sequenced in a study of CD8 T cells in Susac syndrome. The RNA input was about 0.45 to 1 ug, and it was reverse transcribed with random hexamers. TCRdb reanalysed the immunoSEQ multiplex PCR reads using MiXCR and keeps one entry per CDR3 protein. The table shows 77,000 or so distinct CDR3 sequences, with 93% occurring only once. Input material: CD4+ T cells from PBMCs. These TCRs come from a human donor with Susac syndrome.

V usage is TRBV2 and J usage is TRBJ1-2; D gene uncertain. Trimming took 0 bases from V and 8 from J, leaving 7 bases between them. The CDR3 is made up of 12 amino acids. Germline V gene data show CDR1 as SNHLY and CDR2 as FYNNEI. The CDR3 DNA reads as TGTGCCAGCAGTGAAGCCTCTTTGGGCTACACCTTC. This codes for CASSEASLGYTF.

The genes are TRBV20-1 and TRBJ2-3; 7 nucleotides agree with TRBD2. The CDR3 sequence is 18 residues long. Losses at the gene ends were 1 base for V and 4 bases for J; bases not matched to a gene: 17. In germline, CDR1 is DFQATT, CDR2 SNEGSKA (reference sequence). The DNA for the CDR3 is TGCAGTGCTAGAGGTCCCCCCGCCCAGAGCGGGATCGCAGATACGCAGTATTTT. It encodes CSARGPPAQSGIADTQYF.

This chain uses TRBV7-3 with TRBJ2-1; D unresolved. The germline CDR1 and CDR2 sequences are SGHTA and FQGTGA. Between the trimmed V and J ends, which lost 4 bases and 4 bases, there was a span of 11 bases. The CDR3 spans 14 residues. Here the CDR3 reads CASSSPTSYNEQFF. The CDR3, as DNA: TGTGCCAGCAGCTCACCGACCTCATACAATGAGCAGTTCTTC.

The rearrangement uses TRBV9 and TRBJ1-1; 7 nucleotides line up with TRBD1. The V gene's germline CDR1 is SGDLS and CDR2 YYNGEE. The CDR3 runs 14 residues. With V trimmed by 7 bases and J by 1 base, 7 bases remained unmatched. CDR3 sequence: CASGPGQRNTEAFF. The DNA for the CDR3 is TGTGCCAGCGGTCCGGGACAGCGGAACACTGAAGCTTTCTTT.

The chain uses TRBV20-1 and TRBJ2-6, with D possibly matching TRBD1 (6 bases). V shed 3 bases and J shed 0 bases, with 9 bases lying between them. Germline V CDR1 and CDR2: DFQATT, SNEGSKA (reference sequence). The CDR3 consists of 15 residues. CDR3 nucleotide sequence: TGCAGTGCTAGGTCGACAGGCTCTGGGGCCAACGTCCTGACTTTC. It translates to CSARSTGSGANVLTF.

The chain has TRBV24-1 and TRBJ2-1, with TRBD1 identical over 9 bases. The trim removed 4 bases at V and 11 bases at J, leaving 5 bases unmatched. CDR1 and CDR2 from the germline V gene are KGHDR and SFDVKD. CDR3 length: 13 amino acids. The CDR3 DNA reads TGTGCCACCAGTGACCACGGACAGGGGAAGCAGTTCTTC. Its translation is CATSDHGQGKQFF.

The rearrangement joins TRBV7-2 to TRBJ1-3; 7 positions agree with TRBD1. In germline, CDR1 is SGHTA, CDR2 FQGNSA. CDR3 size: 15 residues. J was trimmed by 2 bases and V by 5 bases; bases with no gene match: 6. CDR3 protein: CASSRRTGAGNTIYF. DNA for the CDR3: TGTGCCAGCAGCCGTCGGACAGGAGCTGGAAACACCATATATTTT. The variable domain in full, completed from reference TRBV7-2 and TRBJ1-3, reads GAGVSQSPSNKVTEKGKDVELRCDPISGHTALYWYRQSLGQGLEFLIYFQGNSAPDKSGLPSDRFSAERTGGSVSTLTIQRTQQEDSAVYLCASSRRTGAGNTIYFGEGSWLTVV.

The gene calls are TRBV2 and TRBJ2-7, with no clear D. Germline lookup yields CDR1 SNHLY and CDR2 FYNNEI. The CDR3 has 12 residues. V lost 8 bases and J 2 bases, leaving 10 bases between the germline ends. DNA of the CDR3: TGTGCCAGCTGTGGGGAACCCTACGAGCAGTACTTC. Protein product: CASCGEPYEQYF.

This clonotype was seen a single time. CDR3 in DNA: TGTGTCTCCAGTTACTCCGCGCGCGGCACGCAGTATTTT. It encodes CVSSYSARGTQYF. The chain couples TRBV6-2 or TRBV6-3 to TRBJ2-3; D remains ambiguous. CDR3 size: 13 residues. Germline assignment: CDR1 MNHEY and CDR2 SVGEGT.

The V gene is TRBV6-2 or TRBV6-3, the J gene TRBJ1-5; D is perhaps TRBD1 (5 bases). The germline CDR1 and CDR2 sequences are MNHEY and SVGEGT. Trimming removed 6 bases at V and 0 bases at J, with 18 bases between. CDR3 size: 17 residues. DNA of the CDR3: TGTGCCAGCAGACCCATCTCGACAGCACATAGCAATCAGCCCCAGCATTTT. Translation gives CASRPISTAHSNQPQHF.

This chain links TRBV12-3 or TRBV12-4 with TRBJ2-1; TRBD2 matches 8 bases. The CDR3 sequence is 15 residues long. V shed 6 bases, J shed 5 bases, and the junction held 9 bases outside the gene matches. The CDR3 nucleotides read TGTGCCAGCAGCCCTATCGCGGGAGGAGACAATGAGCAGTTCTTC. Translating gives CASSPIAGGDNEQFF.

V usage is TRBV6-5 and J usage is TRBJ1-2; maybe TRBD1 (6 bases). V lost 6 bases and J lost 4, with 15 bases in between. The CDR3 sequence is 14 residues long. Germline CDR1 and CDR2: MNHEY and SVGAGI. For the CDR3, the DNA is TGTGCCAGCAGAAATACCGGGACACCCTATGGCTACACCTTC. Its protein is CASRNTGTPYGYTF.

This clonotype showed up just once. The V and J genes are TRBV30 and TRBJ2-7; D tentatively fits TRBD1 or TRBD2 (5 bases each). V was shortened by 2 bases and J by 4 bases, with 21 bases between the two germline ends. Germline loops: CDR1 GTSNPN, CDR2 SVGIG (reference sequence). The CDR3 covers 16 residues. The CDR3 region is CAWSILRGRTPYEQYF. The CDR3 DNA is TGTGCCTGGAGTATATTACGGGGACGGACACCTTACGAGCAGTACTTC. Combining the CDR3 with reference TRBV30 and TRBJ2-7 gives the whole variable domain SQTIHQWPATLVQPVGSPLSLECTVEGTSNPNLYWYRQAAGRGLQLLFYSVGIGQISSEVPQNLSASRPQDRQFILSSKKLLLSDSGFYLCAWSILRGRTPYEQYFGPGTRLTVT.

The chain combines TRBV6-6 with TRBJ1-5; D gene unclear. The germline V and J ends were trimmed by 5 bases and 3 bases, with 17 bases remaining between them. Germline lookup yields CDR1 MNHNY and CDR2 SVGAGI (reference sequence). This CDR3 contains 16 residues. DNA for the CDR3: TGTGCCAGCAGTAAATCCTCGCAGGTTCCCAATCAGCCCCAGCATTTT. Its translation: CASSKSSQVPNQPQHF.

The V and J genes are TRBV28 and TRBJ2-7, with 12 bases fitting TRBD2. Germline lookup yields CDR1 MDHEN and CDR2 SYDVKM. The V and J ends lost 5 bases and 5 bases, in that order; junction bases with no gene match: 7. The CDR3 is made up of 15 amino acids. The CDR3 nucleotides are TGTGCCAGCAGTCGGCTAGCGGGAGGGGTAAACGAGCAGTACTTC. Its protein product is CASSRLAGGVNEQYF.

The chain uses TRBV19 and TRBJ2-5, with a possible D match to TRBD1 (6 bases). The CDR3 consists of 15 residues. CDR1 and CDR2 from the germline V gene are LNHDA and SQIVND (reference sequence). Trimming pared 7 bases from V and 2 bases from J, leaving 17 bases between. CDR3 in amino acids: CASKGVLGSQETQYF. As DNA, the CDR3 is TGTGCCAGTAAGGGGGTCCTGGGATCTCAAGAGACCCAGTACTTC.

The V call is TRBV27, the J call TRBJ2-3; no clear D gene. The CDR3 extends over 15 amino acids. The V gene lost 0 bases and the J gene lost 2 bases, with 9 bases spanning the gap. The germline CDR1 and CDR2 sequences are MNHEY and SMNVEV (reference sequence). The CDR3 DNA follows: TGTGCCAGCAGTTTATCGAGGCAAACCACAGATACGCAGTATTTT. It encodes CASSLSRQTTDTQYF.

This chain links TRBV7-2 with TRBJ2-7; D gene ambiguous. V shed 1 base and J shed 0 bases, with 10 bases lying between them. Germline-derived CDR1 and CDR2 are SGHTA and FQGNSA. The CDR3 has 15 residues. The CDR3 coding sequence is TGTGCCAGCAGCTTAGGTGTGGGGTTCTCCTACGAGCAGTACTTC. Its translation is CASSLGVGFSYEQYF.

The rearrangement joins TRBV5-1 to TRBJ2-1; TRBD2 matches 13 bases. Germline loops: CDR1 SGHRS, CDR2 YFSETQ. The CDR3 spans 15 residues. The V gene end was trimmed by 4 bases and the J gene end by 6 bases; junction bases not matched to a gene: 4. CDR3 coding DNA: TGCGCCAGCAGCCAACTAGCGGGGGGGCCCAATGAGCAGTTCTTC. This encodes CASSQLAGGPNEQFF.

For the CDR3, the DNA is TGTGCCATCAGTGAGTCGAGGCGCCGGGGCCCAGATACGCAGTATTTT. It is translated as CAISESRRRGPDTQYF. V gene TRBV10-3 combines with J gene TRBJ2-3; tentatively, D is TRBD1 or TRBD2 (5 bases each). The V end lost 0 bases, the J end lost 4 bases, and 14 bases lay between the germline ends. This CDR3 is 16 amino acids long. From germline, CDR1 is ENHRY and CDR2 SYGVKD.

The rearrangement joins TRBV5-1 to TRBJ2-7; 12 bases line up with TRBD2. Germline V gene sequence: CDR1 SGHRS, CDR2 YFSETQ. The CDR3 contains 14 residues. After removal of 4 bases from V and 7 bases from J, the junction contained 6 bases not matched to a gene. CDR3 DNA: TGCGCCAGCAGCACCACTAGCGGGGGGAGAGAGCAGTACTTC. It specifies CASSTTSGGREQYF.

This chain uses TRBV20-1 with TRBJ2-1, with 11 bases matching TRBD2. Germline V gene sequence: CDR1 DFQATT, CDR2 SNEGSKA (reference sequence). CDR3 length: 17 amino acids. V lost 0 bases, J lost 4 bases, and 8 bases stayed unmatched. The CDR3 DNA reads as TGCAGTGCTAGAGATGATCTTACTAGCGGGGGTTACAATGAGCAGTTCTTC. Protein sequence: CSARDDLTSGGYNEQFF.

This chain joins TRBV12-3 or TRBV12-4 and TRBJ1-5; D is uncertain. The CDR3 is 13 amino acids. V was shortened by 4 bases and J by 4 bases, with 8 bases between the two germline ends. CDR3 nucleotides: TGTGCCAGCAGTTATCGGCCAAATCAGCCCCAGCATTTT. Translation gives CASSYRPNQPQHF.

The chain carries TRBV12-3 or TRBV12-4 and TRBJ1-5; unclear D gene. The V gene lost 7 bases and the J gene lost 5 bases, with 12 bases spanning the gap. The CDR3 has 13 residues. The CDR3 nucleotides read TGTGCCAGCACTCGTAAAGCACATCAGCCCCAGCATTTT. Encoded protein: CASTRKAHQPQHF.

On this clonotype: One end of the junction fails to match germline, which may point to a read error. This chain's CDR3 is CASSLALIVPEKLFF. The CDR3 nucleotides read TGTGCTAGCAGCTTAGCGCTAATAGTTCCGGAAAAACTGTTTTTT. The chain links TRBV7-7 to TRBJ1-4; D is ambiguous. From germline, CDR1 is SSHAT and CDR2 FNYEAQ (reference sequence). The CDR3 contains 15 residues. Filled out from reference TRBV7-7 and TRBJ1-4, the complete variable domain reads GAGVSQSPRYKVTKRGQDVTLRCDPISSHATLYWYQQALGQGPEFLTYFNYEAQPDKSGLPSDRFSAERPEGSISTLTIQRTEQRDSAMYRCASSLALIVPEKLFFGSGTQLSVL.

The V and J genes are TRBV21-1 and TRBJ2-5; the tabulated D call, TRBD2, remains unverified against the DNA. TRBV21-1 is designated a pseudogene. There are 17 residues in the CDR3. CDR3 DNA: TGTGCCAGCAGCGAAAAACCCCTAGCGGGACTTCAAGAGACCCAGTACTTC. Its translation: CASSEKPLAGLQETQYF.